Included here is one T cell receptor beta chain sequence, with context. Clinical history reported by participants formed the basis on which cohorts were assigned. The sample is drawn from a study of blood T cell repertoires in COVID-19. Repertoires were generated with immunoSEQ multiplex PCR, while TCRdb's copy carries only in-frame clones and drops some. This table has around 300,000 clones, 70% to 90% appearing once. With 4 bases clipped from V and 2 bases from J, the junction kept 14 bases outside the gene matches. The CDR3 spans 19 residues. Germline values: CDR1 SGHDT, CDR2 YYEEEE. Sequencing used PBMCs or T cells enriched from blood (not recorded which). The chain employs TRBV5-6 and TRBJ2-3; 12 nucleotides line up with TRBD2. This clonotype was sampled from a woman under 40 who had recovered from COVID-19. The CDR3 sequence is CASSPGLAGTSRFTDTQYF. For the CDR3, the DNA is TGTGCCAGCAGCCCTGGACTAGCGGGGACGAGCCGGTTCACAGATACGCAGTATTTT.